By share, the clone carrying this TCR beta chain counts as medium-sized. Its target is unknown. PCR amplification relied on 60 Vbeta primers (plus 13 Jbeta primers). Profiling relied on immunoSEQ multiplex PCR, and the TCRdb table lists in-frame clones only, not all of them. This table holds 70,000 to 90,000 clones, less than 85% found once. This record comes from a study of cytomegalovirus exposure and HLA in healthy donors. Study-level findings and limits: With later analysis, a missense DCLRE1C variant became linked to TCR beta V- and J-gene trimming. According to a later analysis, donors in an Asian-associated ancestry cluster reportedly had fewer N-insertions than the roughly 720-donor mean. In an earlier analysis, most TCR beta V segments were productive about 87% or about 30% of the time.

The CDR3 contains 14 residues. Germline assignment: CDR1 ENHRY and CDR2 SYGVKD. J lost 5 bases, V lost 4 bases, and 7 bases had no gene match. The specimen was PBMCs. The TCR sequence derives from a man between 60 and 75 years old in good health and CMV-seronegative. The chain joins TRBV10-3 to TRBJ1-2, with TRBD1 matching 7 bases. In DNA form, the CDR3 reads TGTGCCATCAGTGTTCGGGACAGCGCTTATGGCTACACCTTC. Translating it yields CAISVRDSAYGYTF.